These T cell receptor beta chains were read from a single sample in a study of T cell changes during pregnancy in multiple sclerosis. Sequencing used immunoSEQ multiplex PCR; TCRdb keeps in-frame clones, though not all of them. The data hold roughly 61,000 clones, with 85% to 90% observed a single time. The sample here was peripheral blood, taken in the first trimester of pregnancy. These receptors came from a female donor in good health, enrolled as a control in a pregnancy study. CDR3s include the opening cysteine and the closing phenylalanine or tryptophan. Each record gives: CDR3 protein, CDR3 DNA, D gene, J gene, V gene, clone size. D genes are given only for firm matches. Not every row has a clone size; where given, it reads once, few, many or a size class.

CDR3aa: CASSLARTNEKLFF
CDR3nt: TGTGCCAGCAGCTTAGCACGGACTAATGAAAAACTGTTTTTT
d_gene: -
j_gene: TRBJ1-4
v_gene: TRBV13
abundance: -

CDR3aa: CASSSKPWGEGRDTQYF
CDR3nt: TGTGCCAGCAGCTCAAAGCCGTGGGGAGAAGGAAGGGATACGCAGTATTTT
d_gene: -
j_gene: TRBJ2-3
v_gene: TRBV7-6
abundance: -

CDR3aa: CASSLGLGTGSSYEQYF
CDR3nt: TGTGCCAGCAGCTTAGGCCTGGGGACAGGAAGCTCCTACGAGCAGTACTTC
d_gene: TRBD1
j_gene: TRBJ2-7
v_gene: TRBV13
abundance: -

CDR3aa: CASSFANRVLNYGYTF
CDR3nt: TGTGCCAGCAGCTTCGCAAACAGGGTACTTAACTATGGCTACACCTTC
d_gene: -
j_gene: TRBJ1-2
v_gene: TRBV11-3
abundance: -

CDR3aa: CSAGDSSEQYF
CDR3nt: TGCAGTGCTGGGGACTCCAGCGAGCAGTACTTC
d_gene: -
j_gene: TRBJ2-7
v_gene: TRBV20-1
abundance: once

CDR3aa: CASSPGTGETSYGYTF
CDR3nt: TGTGCCAGCAGCCCCGGGACAGGGGAAACTAGCTATGGCTACACCTTC
d_gene: TRBD1
j_gene: TRBJ1-2
v_gene: TRBV7-8
abundance: -

CDR3aa: CASSLGQGANNEQFF
CDR3nt: TGTGCCAGCAGCTTAGGACAGGGGGCCAACAATGAGCAGTTCTTC
d_gene: TRBD1
j_gene: TRBJ2-1
v_gene: TRBV7-2
abundance: -

CDR3aa: CASSREARIFGAQYF
CDR3nt: TGCGCCAGCAGCCGCGAAGCGAGAATATTCGGGGCGCAGTATTTT
d_gene: -
j_gene: TRBJ2-3
v_gene: TRBV4-3
abundance: once

CDR3aa: CASSLSGGTQETQYF
CDR3nt: TGTGCCAGCAGCTTGAGCGGGGGGACTCAAGAGACCCAGTACTTC
d_gene: TRBD2
j_gene: TRBJ2-5
v_gene: TRBV5-5
abundance: few

CDR3aa: CAWISNTEAFF
CDR3nt: TGTGCCTGGATTAGTAACACTGAAGCTTTCTTT
d_gene: -
j_gene: TRBJ1-1
v_gene: TRBV30
abundance: few

CDR3aa: CASSNQGDSYEQYF
CDR3nt: TGCGCCAGCAGCAATCAGGGTGACTCCTACGAGCAGTACTTC
d_gene: -
j_gene: TRBJ2-7
v_gene: TRBV5-1
abundance: -

CDR3aa: CATRLAGGVSYEQYF
CDR3nt: TGTGCCACCAGGTTAGCGGGGGGCGTCTCCTACGAGCAGTACTTC
d_gene: TRBD2
j_gene: TRBJ2-7
v_gene: TRBV15
abundance: -

CDR3aa: CASSFSGGAMNEQFF
CDR3nt: TGTGCCAGCAGCTTTAGCGGGGGGGCCATGAATGAGCAGTTCTTC
d_gene: TRBD2
j_gene: TRBJ2-1
v_gene: TRBV6-6
abundance: -

CDR3aa: CASSLVGAYGYTF
CDR3nt: TGTGCCAGCAGCCTCGTGGGGGCGTACGGCTACACCTTC
d_gene: -
j_gene: TRBJ1-2
v_gene: TRBV27
abundance: -

CDR3aa: CASSHRNTDTQYF
CDR3nt: TGTGCCAGCAGCCACAGGAACACAGATACGCAGTATTTT
d_gene: -
j_gene: TRBJ2-3
v_gene: TRBV7-9
abundance: -

CDR3aa: CATQWGGGNNIQYF
CDR3nt: TGTGCCACCCAGTGGGGGGGCGGTAACAACATTCAGTACTTC
d_gene: -
j_gene: TRBJ2-4
v_gene: TRBV15
abundance: -

CDR3aa: CASSPDRVSNQPQHF
CDR3nt: TGTGCCAGCAGCCCGGACAGGGTAAGCAATCAGCCCCAGCATTTT
d_gene: TRBD1
j_gene: TRBJ1-5
v_gene: TRBV5-4
abundance: -

CDR3aa: CASSSRGRDFIGELFF
CDR3nt: TGTGCCAGCAGCTCGCGGGGCAGGGACTTTATCGGGGAGCTGTTTTTT
d_gene: -
j_gene: TRBJ2-2
v_gene: TRBV5-4
abundance: once

CDR3aa: CASSRTGFYGYTF
CDR3nt: TGTGCCAGCAGTCGGACAGGCTTCTATGGCTACACCTTC
d_gene: TRBD1
j_gene: TRBJ1-2
v_gene: TRBV25-1
abundance: -